This TCR beta chain was recovered during a study of shared clonotypes between healthy human individuals. Comment on this clone: Its matching antigen is unknown.

How the authors handled the data: ImmunoSEQ output held junction-only sequences without quality scores, so filtering differed. Measured with immunoSEQ multiplex PCR; TCRdb has only the in-frame clones, and not every one. The D gene and trimming were derived from the DNA, and the V and J assignments and clone size from that table. The sample includes approximately 1.5 million clones, just under 99% of them seen just once. Study-wide results and caveats: Owing to a small donor count, the genetic and exposure-history diversity represented was limited. Only blood samples were collected, and tissue repertoires likely differ.

Trimming pared 4 bases from V and 5 bases from J, leaving 14 bases between. This CDR3 has 15 amino acids. Per germline, CDR1 MGHDK and CDR2 SYGVNS. The sequence was collected from a young man in good health. The V call is TRBV25-1, the J call TRBJ1-4, with D hard to call. Sample: naive CD4+ T cells sorted from blood. Noted subset: CD45RA+ positively selected. This chain's CDR3 is CASSASHFLNEKLFF. CDR3 nucleotides: TGTGCCAGCAGTGCAAGCCACTTCCTCAATGAAAAACTGTTTTTT. The full variable domain, rest sourced from reference TRBV25-1 and TRBJ1-4, is EADIYQTPRYLVIGTGKKITLECSQTMGHDKMYWYQQDPGMELHLIHYSYGVNSTEKGDLSSESTVSRIRTEHFPLTLESARPSHTSQYLCASSASHFLNEKLFFGSGTQLSVL.